This T cell receptor (beta chain) was profiled in a study of T cell changes during pregnancy in multiple sclerosis (dated by TCRdb to about 2019). As for the study more broadly: The study examined how the T cell repertoire changed over the course of pregnancy in women with multiple sclerosis.

Library preparation was by the immunoSEQ multiplex PCR assay. The clones in this table, taken by TCRdb from immuneACCESS, are in-frame only. Not every clone is retained; where verified, under half of the shortfall comes from an unresolved V gene, and the cause of the rest is unknown. This sample holds about 61,000 clones; around 89% were observed only once. 0.89% of the sample is held by the ten biggest clonotypes. On this clone itself: The target of this receptor is not known. No much larger clone is present one base from it, and per-base qualities are unavailable.

The germline V gene supplies CDR1 SNHLY and CDR2 FYNNEI. CDR3 length: 16 amino acids, cysteine to phenylalanine. The DNA shown is the 48-base CDR3, in frame from base 1. Germline trimming: 3 bases from V, 7 bases from J; junction bases outside gene matches: 12. The sequencing here drew on peripheral blood, taken in the first trimester of pregnancy. Recombination linked TRBV2 to TRBJ2-7; 10 central bases correspond to TRBD2. This TCR came from a female donor in good health, enrolled as a control in a pregnancy study. This receptor has the CDR3 CASSDPSGGVVGEQYF. The DNA reads TGTGCCAGCAGTGACCCTAGCGGGGGAGTGGTCGGGGAGCAGTACTTC. Extended through the reference TRBV2 and TRBJ2-7 proteins, this CDR3 yields the full variable domain: EPEVTQTPSHQVTQMGQEVILRCVPISNHLYFYWYRQILGQKVEFLVSFYNNEISEKSEIFDDQFSVERPDGSNFTLKIRSTKLEDSAMYFCASSDPSGGVVGEQYFGPGTRLTVT.